Shown below are 27 T cell receptor beta chains from a single sample sequenced in a study of identical twins' blood T cells. TCRdb reanalysed the 5' RACE reads using MiXCR and keeps one entry per CDR3 protein. The table lists 350,000 to 400,000 distinct CDR3 sequences, over 25% of them singletons. The sequenced sample consisted of PBMCs. The receptors shown here come from a woman between 18 and 55 years old in good health.

This clonotype was detected a few times. The J gene is TRBJ2-1, the V gene TRBV2; 8 positions agree with TRBD2. Germline trimming cut 11 bases from V and 5 bases from J; bases unmatched to any gene: 14. The CDR3 has 15 amino acids. Germline V gene lookup returns CDR1 SNHLY and CDR2 FYNNEI. CDR3 nucleotide sequence: TGTGCCTTTGGGCGGGGAAGTAGCGGGAACAATGAGCAGTTCTTC. Encoded protein: CAFGRGSSGNNEQFF.

Many counts were recorded for this clonotype. V usage is TRBV6-4 and J usage is TRBJ2-3, with D possibly TRBD2 on 7 matching bases. The CDR3 covers 14 residues. The germline gives CDR1 MRHNA, CDR2 SNTAGT. The ends were cut back, 2 bases at V and 2 bases at J, with 8 bases in the middle. CDR3 coding DNA: TGTGCCAGCAGTGACGGGGGGGCCACAGATACGCAGTATTTT. It codes for CASSDGGATDTQYF.

Of note for this clonotype: One end of the junction does not line up with germline, which may come from a read error. J is TRBJ1-5 and V is TRBV12-3 or TRBV12-4; D is unresolved. CDR3 length: 13 residues. CDR3 residues: CSSSLTSNQPQHF. Written as DNA, the CDR3 is TGTTCCAGCAGTTTGACCAGCAATCAGCCCCAGCATTTT.

J is TRBJ1-5 and V is TRBV14, with D possibly being TRBD1 (5 bases). Between the trimmed V and J ends, which lost 5 bases and 2 bases, there was a span of 13 bases. Looked up from germline, CDR1 is SGHDN and CDR2 is FVKESK. The CDR3 contains 15 residues. The CDR3 sequence is CASSSTGSGNQPQHF. The CDR3 DNA follows: TGTGCCAGCAGCTCAACAGGTAGCGGCAATCAGCCCCAGCATTTT.

This clonotype occurred a few times. One end of the junction does not line up with germline, which may come from a read error. The rearrangement links TRBV2 to TRBJ1-1; possibly TRBD1 for D (5 bases). CDR3 length equals 14 residues. Germline V gene data show CDR1 as SNHLY and CDR2 as FYNNEI. The CDR3 DNA is TGTGCCGGCAGGGATTGGGTGGTGAACACTGAAGCTTTCTTT. It yields the protein CAGRDWVVNTEAFF.

The CDR3 region is CASSEETSYEQYF. The CDR3 DNA follows: TGTGCCAGCAGTGAAGAAACGAGCTACGAGCAGTACTTC. The gene calls are TRBV2 and TRBJ2-7; D is uncertain. With 1 base removed from V and 3 bases from J, the gap between germline ends came to 7 bases. The CDR3 sequence is 13 residues long. Germline lookup yields CDR1 SNHLY and CDR2 FYNNEI.

This clonotype was detected a few times. The rearrangement uses TRBV6-1 and TRBJ1-4; no clear D gene. This CDR3 comprises 13 residues. Trimming shortened V by 4 bases and J by 6 bases, and 9 bases separated the two germline ends. The V gene's germline CDR1 is MNHNS and CDR2 SASEGT. In nucleotides, the CDR3 is TGTGCCAGCAGTGTTGGAGTATATGAAAAACTGTTTTTT. This codes for CASSVGVYEKLFF.

In its sample, this clonotype was seen many times. The chain carries TRBV9 and TRBJ2-7, with 7 nucleotides matching TRBD1. The CDR3 runs 15 residues. V was clipped by 0 bases and J by 5 bases; unmatched bases: 8. Looked up from germline, CDR1 is SGDLS and CDR2 is YYNGEE. The CDR3 region is CASSVELGQVHEQYF. The CDR3 DNA follows: TGTGCCAGCAGCGTAGAGCTAGGACAGGTCCACGAGCAGTACTTC.

The rearrangement joins TRBV5-6 to TRBJ1-1; 9 bases are a match to TRBD1. CDR1 SGHDT and CDR2 YYEEEE come from the germline V gene. V lost 5 bases and J lost 4; bases outside the gene matches: 12. The CDR3 is 16 residues long. In nucleotides, the CDR3 is TGTGCCAGCAGACGAGGACAGGGGAGATGGAGCACTGAAGCTTTCTTT. It translates to CASRRGQGRWSTEAFF.

This clonotype was recorded a few times. V is TRBV11-2 and J is TRBJ1-5; the match to TRBD1 covers 7 bases. The CDR3 extends over 11 amino acids. CDR1 and CDR2 (germline): SGHAT, FQNNGV. V lost 5 bases, J lost 12 bases, and 4 bases stayed unmatched. The CDR3 DNA follows: TGTGCCAGCAGCGCTACAGGGGTCCAGCATTTT. Protein: CASSATGVQHF.

This clonotype was recorded a few times. This rearrangement joins TRBV29-1 to TRBJ2-7, with 7 bases aligning to TRBD1. The ends lost 3 bases at V and 7 bases at J; junction bases unmatched: 9. This CDR3 comprises 13 residues. Germline CDR1 SQVTM, CDR2 ANQGSEA. CDR3 residues: CSVDSRGKVEQYF. The CDR3, as DNA: TGCAGCGTTGATTCCAGGGGGAAGGTTGAGCAGTACTTC.

This clonotype showed up many times. The chain is built from TRBV29-1 and TRBJ1-1; no firm D call. V shed 4 bases and J shed 3 bases, with 12 bases lying between them. Germline V CDR1 and CDR2: SQVTM, ANQGSEA. This CDR3 is built from 13 residues. This CDR3 is CSVGLGRDTEAFF. CDR3 nucleotides: TGCAGCGTTGGTTTAGGGCGGGACACTGAAGCTTTCTTT. The variable domain in full, with the rest retrieved from reference TRBV29-1 and TRBJ1-1, is SAVISQKPSRDICQRGTSLTIQCQVDSQVTMMFWYRQQPGQSLTLIATANQGSEATYESGFVIDKFPISRPNLTFSTLTVSNMSPEDSSIYLCSVGLGRDTEAFFGQGTRLTVV.

This clonotype was recorded many times. The chain uses TRBV29-1 and TRBJ1-1; possibly TRBD1 for D (6 bases). CDR3 length: 12 amino acids. Germline CDR1 is SQVTM and CDR2 is ANQGSEA. V dropped 4 bases and J dropped 0 bases, with 6 bases sitting between them. The CDR3 loop is CSVAGVNTEAFF. The DNA for the CDR3 is TGCAGCGTTGCAGGGGTGAACACTGAAGCTTTCTTT.

Remarks on this clonotype: One end of the junction is discordant with germline, which a read error may explain. The DNA for the CDR3 is TGCAGTGCTAGAGATGGAGGGCTCGCGACTCTCTTT. It is translated as CSARDGGLATLF. This chain joins TRBV20-1 and TRBJ1-1; D call uncertain. CDR1 and CDR2 (germline): DFQATT, SNEGSKA (reference sequence). CDR3 length: 12 residues.

The rearrangement uses TRBV28 and TRBJ1-1; TRBD1 is a possible D gene (6 bases). Germline V gene sequence: CDR1 MDHEN, CDR2 SYDVKM. The V end lost 10 bases, the J end lost 7 bases, and 25 bases lay between the germline ends. CDR3 length: 15 residues. CDR3 coding DNA: TGTGCCACCTACCACGGACAGCCAACGGTTAGTGAAGCTTTCTTT. It yields the protein CATYHGQPTVSEAFF.

The table lists this clonotype with a count of one. It may be a read error: a sequence one base away is much more abundant. CDR3 amino acids: CAGKYFNEQFF. Here the CDR3 DNA reads TGTGCCGGCAAGTACTTCAATGAGCAGTTCTTC. V is TRBV12-3 or TRBV12-4 and J is TRBJ2-1; D is ambiguous. V lost 11 bases to trimming and J lost 6 bases, with 11 bases between them. This CDR3 has 11 amino acids.

As for this clonotype: The junction departs from germline at one end; a sequencing error may be responsible. The rearrangement uses TRBV10-2 and TRBJ2-3; perhaps TRBD2 as D (6 bases). The germline V gene has CDR1 WSHSY and CDR2 SAAADI. The CDR3 contains 12 residues. CDR3 DNA sequence: TGCGACAGCAGTGGGGGAGGAGATACGCAGTATTTT. It encodes CDSSGGGDTQYF.

The V gene is TRBV20-1, the J gene TRBJ1-2; D perhaps matches TRBD1 (5 bases). Deletions cut 5 bases from V and 4 bases from J, with 11 bases between. The germline V gene has CDR1 DFQATT and CDR2 SNEGSKA (reference sequence). The CDR3 contains 12 residues. The CDR3 nucleotides are TGCAGTGCTCCTAGGGGAGTCTATGGCTACACCTTC. Encoded protein: CSAPRGVYGYTF.

This rearrangement joins TRBV12-3 or TRBV12-4 to TRBJ1-1; TRBD1 might be the D (6 bases). CDR3 length: 14 residues. V dropped 5 bases and J dropped 3 bases, with 13 bases sitting between them. For the CDR3, the DNA is TGTGCCAGCAGTCTGGACAGAGCTTACACTGAAGCTTTCTTT. Translated, it gives CASSLDRAYTEAFF.

Written as DNA, the CDR3 is TGTGCCAGCAGCGCCCCGGGGGGGTCAGGCTATGGCTACACCTTC. Its protein product is CASSAPGGSGYGYTF. V and J are TRBV7-9 and TRBJ1-2; D is possibly TRBD1 (5 bases). The V and J ends lost 5 bases and 4 bases respectively, with 17 bases between them. This CDR3 has 15 residues. Germline V gives CDR1 SEHNR, CDR2 FQNEAQ (reference sequence).

Note on this clonotype: The junction and the germline gene differ at one end; a read error may be behind it. The rearrangement links TRBV11-3 to TRBJ2-3; 11 bases line up with TRBD1. Germline CDR1 and CDR2: SGHNT and YENEEA. This CDR3 is 16 amino acids long. The CDR3 nucleotides read TGTGCCAGCAGCTCAGGACAGGGGGCATGGCAAGATACGCGGTATTTT. This gives the protein CASSSGQGAWQDTRYF.

This clonotype came up a few times. As DNA, the CDR3 is TGTGCCAGCAGCCCCGTAGCGGGGACTAGCACAGATACGCAGTATTTT. Encoded protein: CASSPVAGTSTDTQYF. The genes are TRBV7-3 and TRBJ2-3, with 8 positions matching TRBD2. The germline V gene has CDR1 SGHTA and CDR2 FQGTGA. There are 16 residues in the CDR3. The trim removed 5 bases at V and 0 bases at J, leaving 7 bases unmatched.

About this clonotype: The junction and the germline gene differ at one end; a read error may be behind it. The CDR3 coding sequence is TGCGCCAGCAGCTTGTTCAATTCACCCCTCCGCTTT. Translated, it gives CASSLFNSPLRF. The chain recombines TRBV5-1 with TRBJ1-6; D gene unclear. Germline V CDR1 and CDR2: SGHRS, YFSETQ. There are 12 residues in the CDR3. Using reference TRBV5-1 and TRBJ1-6 for the parts outside the CDR3, the full variable domain is KAGVTQTPRYLIKTRGQQVTLSCSPISGHRSVSWYQQTPGQGLQFLFEYFSETQRNKGNFPGRFSGRQFSNSRSEMNVSTLELGDSALYLCASSLFNSPLRFGNGTRLTVT.

The count of this clonotype is one. The J gene is TRBJ1-4, the V gene TRBV28, with a tentative D call TRBD1 (5 bases). CDR1 and CDR2 (germline): MDHEN, SYDVKM. CDR3 length: 18 residues. Trimming removed 2 bases from V and 0 bases from J, with 16 bases in between. In nucleotides, the CDR3 is TGTGCCAGCAGTTTAACCGGGGGAGAGTTCGCAACTAATGAAAAACTGTTTTTT. It translates to CASSLTGGEFATNEKLFF.

This clonotype occurred a few times. The rearrangement links TRBV7-2 to TRBJ2-5, with D maybe TRBD1 (6 bases). Germline V gives CDR1 SGHTA, CDR2 FQGNSA. V lost 6 bases and J lost 2, with 19 bases in between. CDR3 length equals 16 residues. CDR3 in DNA: TGTGCCAGCAGAAGTATTGGGACACTTTTACAAGAGACCCAGTACTTC. The encoded protein is CASRSIGTLLQETQYF.

Ten or more counts support this clonotype. This chain links TRBV5-1 with TRBJ2-3; D might be TRBD2 (5 bases). Germline values: CDR1 SGHRS, CDR2 YFSETQ. Trimming left V 1 base short and J 0 bases short, with 9 bases between. This CDR3 is 15 amino acids long. The CDR3 protein is CASSLITGSTDTQYF. The DNA for the CDR3 is TGCGCCAGCAGCTTGATAACGGGGAGCACAGATACGCAGTATTTT.

The rearrangement links TRBV4-1 to TRBJ2-5, with D perhaps matching TRBD2 (5 bases). The CDR3 length is 14 residues. The ends were cut back, 2 bases at V and 5 bases at J, with 12 bases in the middle. In germline, CDR1 is MGHRA, CDR2 YSYEKL. CDR3 residues: CASSQLLGVETQYF. Here the CDR3 DNA reads TGCGCCAGCAGCCAACTACTAGGCGTCGAGACCCAGTACTTC.